This TCR beta chain is drawn from a study of cytomegalovirus exposure and HLA in healthy donors. The overall study: Roughly 80% of around 390 genotyped donors fell in the Caucasian-associated ancestry cluster.

PCR was performed using 60 Vbeta and 13 Jbeta primers. Profiling relied on immunoSEQ multiplex PCR, and the TCRdb table lists in-frame clones only, not all of them. The table includes over 120,000 clones, around 82% detected once. Concerning this clone itself: Other DNA sequences in the same sample also yield this CDR3.

There are 17 residues in the CDR3. V dropped 8 bases and J dropped 0 bases, with 19 bases sitting between them. The germline gives CDR1 MDHEN, CDR2 SYDVKM. The V gene is TRBV28, the J gene TRBJ1-4; tentative D call: TRBD1 (5 bases). Sequencing was carried out using PBMCs. The origin of this receptor is a man aged 50-59 years in good health and CMV-seronegative. CDR3 nucleotide sequence: TGTGCCAGCCGACCCGACAGAACCCACACAACTAATGAAAAACTGTTTTTT. This sequence encodes CASRPDRTHTTNEKLFF.